A single sample is the source of the 8 T cell receptor beta chains below, sequenced in a study of shared clonotypes between healthy human individuals. The method was immunoSEQ multiplex PCR; TCRdb's version includes in-frame clones alone and lacks a portion of them. The table has more than 2 million clones, 95% seen once. The sample taken for sequencing was naive CD4+ T cells sorted from blood. Subset here: CD45RA+ positively selected. These receptors all stem from a man younger than 35 in good health.

The chain joins TRBV5-1 to TRBJ1-3; D is unresolved. V gave up 5 bases and J gave up 1 base, with 13 bases separating them. The CDR3 is 15 residues long. Germline values: CDR1 SGHRS, CDR2 YFSETQ. The CDR3 coding sequence is TGCGCCAGCAGGCCACAGCGGTCATCTGGAAACACCATATATTTT. Protein: CASRPQRSSGNTIYF.

As regards this clone: Other nucleotide sequences in the sample specify the same CDR3. The chain couples TRBV18 to TRBJ2-7, with 7 bases identical to TRBD1. Trimming removed 4 bases from V and 2 bases from J; junction bases left unmatched: 2. Germline CDR1 reads KGHSH; CDR2 reads LQKENI. The CDR3 loop spans 13 amino acids. The CDR3 reads CASSQGAPYEQYF. The CDR3 nucleotides are TGTGCCAGCTCACAGGGGGCCCCCTACGAGCAGTACTTC.

This CDR3 is CASSQDLSFPGELFF. The CDR3 DNA reads TGTGCCAGCAGCCAAGATCTAAGCTTCCCCGGGGAGCTGTTTTTT. V and J are TRBV4-2 and TRBJ2-2; D is unclear. Trimming pared 0 bases from V and 6 bases from J, leaving 11 bases between. The CDR3 runs 15 residues. Germline V gene lookup returns CDR1 LGHNA and CDR2 YNFKEQ.

As regards this clone: Other DNA sequences within the sample encode an identical CDR3. This sequence joins TRBV28 and TRBJ1-6, with no clear D. V was cut by 5 bases and J by 10 bases, with 12 bases left in between. The CDR3 has 13 amino acids. Germline V gives CDR1 MDHEN, CDR2 SYDVKM. The CDR3 here is CASSLPPSSPLHF. In DNA, the CDR3 is TGTGCCAGCAGTCTTCCTCCCTCATCACCCCTCCACTTT.

CDR3 DNA: TGTGCCAGCAGCCTATCCGGGCCAGTAACTGGAGGCTACACCTTC. It codes for CASSLSGPVTGGYTF. This chain connects TRBV28 to TRBJ1-2; D uncertain. V lost 6 bases and J lost 8, with 22 bases in between. This CDR3 region has 15 residues. The germline V gene encodes CDR1 MDHEN and CDR2 SYDVKM.

The chain is built from TRBV7-9 and TRBJ2-1; perhaps TRBD2 as D (5 bases). Germline assignment: CDR1 SEHNR and CDR2 FQNEAQ (reference sequence). V lost 3 bases and J lost 4, with 13 bases in between. CDR3 length: 15 residues. The CDR3 DNA sequence: TGTGCCAGCAGCTTGAGGGCGGCGGTTTACAATGAGCAGTTCTTC. Its protein product is CASSLRAAVYNEQFF.

The sample holds one count of this clone. The rearrangement links TRBV28 to TRBJ1-2, with D possibly matching TRBD1 (6 bases). Germline CDR1 MDHEN, CDR2 SYDVKM. Deletions cut 6 bases from V and 0 bases from J, with 17 bases between. This CDR3 has 16 residues. The CDR3 bases are TGTGCCAGCAGGCATGGGGGCGGTTCTCCTAACTATGGCTACACCTTC. This encodes CASRHGGGSPNYGYTF.

This rearrangement joins TRBV27 to TRBJ1-5; TRBD1 matches 10 bases. The V gene's germline CDR1 is MNHEY and CDR2 SMNVEV (reference sequence). The CDR3 totals 16 residues. Losses at the gene ends were 6 bases for V and 2 bases for J; bases not matched to a gene: 7. This CDR3 is CASRPTGTGGNQPQHF. CDR3 nucleotide sequence: TGTGCCAGCAGGCCGACCGGGACAGGGGGCAATCAGCCCCAGCATTTT.